The 7 T cell receptor beta chains given below trace back to one sample, sequenced in a study of Ad26.COV2.S vaccination and SARS-CoV-2 variants (dated by TCRdb to the early 2020s). The label giving this sample's time point can be read as: individuals recovered from natural SARS-CoV-2 infection. The library came from the immunoSEQ multiplex PCR assay. TCRdb stores this immuneACCESS table with in-frame sequences only. Part of the clones is absent; in the studies checked, under half of the shortfall reflects unresolved V genes, and no reason is known for the rest. Within this sample are about 350,000 clones, with around 92% of them counted one time only. Of the sample, under 5% falls within the top ten clones. Sample: peripheral blood, taken after recovery from COVID-19. These receptors were collected from a human donor who had recovered from COVID-19.

V is TRBV11-3 and J is TRBJ2-7; maybe TRBD2 (5 bases). The V end lost 0 bases, the J end lost 2 bases, and 11 bases lay between the germline ends. Per the germline V gene, CDR1 is SGHNT and CDR2 is YENEEA. This CDR3 spans 15 amino acids. The CDR3 is CASSLDQGSTYEQYF. The CDR3 DNA reads as TGTGCCAGCAGCTTAGATCAAGGGAGCACCTACGAGCAGTACTTC. Complete variable domain (other parts from reference TRBV11-3 and TRBJ2-7): EAGVVQSPRYKIIEKKQPVAFWCNPISGHNTLYWYLQNLGQGPELLIRYENEEAVDDSQLPKDRFSAERLKGVDSTLKIQPAELGDSAVYLCASSLDQGSTYEQYFGPGTRLTVT.

The chain employs TRBV18 and TRBJ1-5, with TRBD1 as a possible D gene (5 bases). The CDR3 has 15 amino acids. V was shortened by 2 bases and J by 3 bases, with 11 bases between the two germline ends. CDR1 and CDR2 (germline): KGHSH, LQKENI. CDR3 sequence (DNA): TGTGCCAGCTCACCAATGCAGGGATTCAATCAGCCCCAGCATTTT. The encoded protein is CASSPMQGFNQPQHF.

The V gene is TRBV7-6, the J gene TRBJ2-3; unclear D gene. Germline CDR1 and CDR2: SGHVS and FNYEAQ. Trimming took 4 bases from V and 0 from J, leaving 14 bases between them. CDR3 size: 16 residues. CDR3 nucleotides: TGTGCCAGCAGCTCGCCAAGGGTGGATAGCACAGATACGCAGTATTTT. Its translation: CASSSPRVDSTDTQYF. Full variable domain (outside the CDR3, taken from reference TRBV7-6 and TRBJ2-3): GAGVSQSPRYKVTKRGQDVALRCDPISGHVSLYWYRQALGQGPEFLTYFNYEAQQDKSGLPNDRFSAERPEGSISTLTIQRTEQRDSAMYRCASSSPRVDSTDTQYFGPGTRLTVL.

The V and J genes are TRBV7-9 and TRBJ2-5; 9 positions agree with TRBD2. The V gene end was trimmed by 4 bases and the J gene end by 4 bases; junction bases not matched to a gene: 4. Germline CDR1 and CDR2: SEHNR and FQNEAQ (reference sequence). The CDR3 sequence is 14 residues long. The CDR3 reads CASSSAGGAETQYF. In DNA, the CDR3 is TGTGCCAGCAGCTCAGCGGGGGGAGCAGAGACCCAGTACTTC. The variable domain in full, completed from reference TRBV7-9 and TRBJ2-5, reads DTGVSQNPRHKITKRGQNVTFRCDPISEHNRLYWYRQTLGQGPEFLTYFQNEAQLEKSRLLSDRFSAERPKGSFSTLEIQRTEQGDSAMYLCASSSAGGAETQYFGPGTRLLVL.

V is TRBV11-2 and J is TRBJ2-3, with D possibly called TRBD1 or TRBD2 (5 bases each). This CDR3 has 17 amino acids. V lost 5 bases and J 4 bases, leaving 22 bases between the germline ends. CDR1 SGHAT and CDR2 FQNNGV come from the germline V gene. CDR3 sequence reads: CASSLTGGGGRADTQYF. DNA for the CDR3: TGTGCCAGCAGCCTAACAGGCGGCGGAGGAAGGGCAGATACGCAGTATTTT.

The chain carries TRBV27 and TRBJ2-2; D is perhaps TRBD2 (6 bases). Trimming took off 5 bases at V and 2 bases at J, with 18 bases between the two ends. There are 17 residues in the CDR3. Germline CDR1 is MNHEY and CDR2 is SMNVEV (reference sequence). The DNA for the CDR3 is TGTGCCAGCAGTCCTTACTTTAGCGGAGAAAACACCGGGGAGCTGTTTTTT. This sequence encodes CASSPYFSGENTGELFF.

There are a few counts of this clone. This chain links TRBV6-2 or TRBV6-3 with TRBJ1-1; 9 bases agree with TRBD1. V was pared by 5 bases and J by 5 bases, with 6 bases of the junction left unmatched. The CDR3 is 14 residues long. Germline V lookup: CDR1 MNHEY, CDR2 SVGEGT. Here the CDR3 DNA reads TGTGCCAGCAGTGACAGGGGGAGAGGGACTGAAGCTTTCTTT. The encoded protein is CASSDRGRGTEAFF.